The 23 T cell receptor beta chains in this list originate from one sample, sequenced in a study of control samples from healthy donors and cancer patients. Using immunoSEQ multiplex PCR, the repertoire was profiled, and TCRdb retains in-frame clones only, with some absent. The table includes roughly 98,000 clones, 90% to 95% detected once. The source material was blood. All receptors derive from a man younger than 35 in good health.

The chain employs TRBV9 and TRBJ2-7, with 9 positions matching TRBD1. The CDR3 is made up of 15 amino acids. The germline V gene has CDR1 SGDLS and CDR2 YYNGEE. V shed 2 bases and J 2 bases; nucleotides not matched to a gene: 5. The CDR3 region has the DNA TGTGCCAGCAGCGTCGCGGACAGGGGCACCTACGAGCAGTACTTC. Its translation: CASSVADRGTYEQYF.

The gene calls are TRBV5-1 and TRBJ2-7; TRBD1 might be the D (5 bases). Trimming shortened V by 4 bases and J by 0 bases, and 11 bases separated the two germline ends. In germline, CDR1 is SGHRS, CDR2 YFSETQ. This CDR3 has 14 residues. CDR3 coding DNA: TGCGCCAGCAGCCCGAAAGACAGCTCCTACGAGCAGTACTTC. Translating gives CASSPKDSSYEQYF.

This chain joins TRBV30 and TRBJ1-6, with 7 bases aligning to TRBD1. The V gene's germline CDR1 is GTSNPN and CDR2 SVGIG (reference sequence). This CDR3 region has 17 residues. J was trimmed by 3 bases and V by 3 bases; bases with no gene match: 11. This chain's CDR3 is CAWSSRQGKFYNSPLHF. The DNA for the CDR3 is TGTGCCTGGAGCTCCCGACAGGGAAAATTCTATAATTCACCCCTCCACTTT.

The rearrangement joins TRBV5-1 to TRBJ2-2, with D perhaps TRBD2 (6 bases). Deletions cut 1 base from V and 1 base from J, with 11 bases between. The CDR3 runs 16 residues. Germline V gene sequence: CDR1 SGHRS, CDR2 YFSETQ. CDR3 loop: CASSLLGTQNTGELFF. DNA for the CDR3: TGCGCCAGCAGCTTGTTAGGGACTCAGAACACCGGGGAGCTGTTTTTT.

The chain employs TRBV27 and TRBJ1-4; D uncertain. CDR3 length equals 17 residues. Trimming cost V 0 bases and J 4 bases, with 15 bases left between them. Germline assignment: CDR1 MNHEY and CDR2 SMNVEV (reference sequence). The CDR3 sequence: CASSLSDPSYYNEKLFF. In DNA form, the CDR3 reads TGTGCCAGCAGTTTATCAGACCCATCCTACTATAATGAAAAACTGTTTTTT.

The chain carries TRBV6-5 and TRBJ1-1; TRBD1 aligns across 9 bases. The V and J ends lost 6 bases and 1 base, in that order; junction bases with no gene match: 0. CDR1 is MNHEY, CDR2 SVGAGI, per germline. This CDR3 comprises 13 residues. The CDR3 nucleotides are TGTGCCAGCAGACAGGGGGCGAACACTGAAGCTTTCTTT. Its translation: CASRQGANTEAFF.

The chain uses TRBV5-1 and TRBJ1-2; 9 positions match TRBD1. CDR1 is SGHRS, CDR2 YFSETQ, per germline. V lost 4 bases and J lost 6; bases outside the gene matches: 7. This CDR3 has 14 residues. In DNA, the CDR3 is TGCGCCAGCAGCCTGCGGGACAGGGACAATGGCTACACCTTC. Translating it yields CASSLRDRDNGYTF.

This rearrangement joins TRBV27 to TRBJ1-5; 8 nucleotides match TRBD1. The CDR3 contains 17 residues. Trimming took 0 bases from V and 5 from J; bases not matched to a gene: 9. From germline, CDR1 is MNHEY and CDR2 SMNVEV (reference sequence). For the CDR3, the DNA is TGTGCCAGCAGTTTATCCGTCAGGGGGCGGGGGGATCAGCCCCAGCATTTT. Amino acids: CASSLSVRGRGDQPQHF.

The gene calls are TRBV19 and TRBJ1-2; D gene unclear. The CDR3 length is 15 residues. Trimming removed 3 bases from V and 7 bases from J, with 18 bases in between. The germline gives CDR1 LNHDA, CDR2 SQIVND (reference sequence). This CDR3 reads CASSMGETHPGGYTF. CDR3 bases: TGTGCCAGTAGTATGGGAGAGACTCACCCCGGTGGCTACACCTTC.

A single count supports this clone. This chain connects TRBV3-1 (or the pseudogene TRBV3-2) to TRBJ1-1; a possible D gene is TRBD1 (6 bases). Germline V CDR1 and CDR2: LGHDT, YNNKEL (reference sequence). V shed 3 bases and J shed 1 base, with 9 bases lying between them. The CDR3 is 14 residues long. CDR3: CASSQPGQNTEAFF. In nucleotides, the CDR3 is TGTGCCAGCAGCCAGCCGGGACAGAACACTGAAGCTTTCTTT.

V usage is TRBV7-9 and J usage is TRBJ1-2, with D possibly being TRBD1 (6 bases). The V and J ends lost 1 base and 2 bases respectively, with 8 bases between them. Germline V gives CDR1 SEHNR, CDR2 FQNEAQ (reference sequence). CDR3 length: 14 amino acids. The CDR3: CASSLETGNYGYTF. DNA of the CDR3: TGTGCCAGCAGCTTAGAAACAGGGAACTATGGCTACACCTTC.

This sequence joins TRBV28 and TRBJ1-5, with D unresolved. The CDR3 consists of 15 residues. Germline lookup yields CDR1 MDHEN and CDR2 SYDVKM. V lost 3 bases, J lost 5 bases, and 14 bases lay in between. CDR3 region: CASSFVGTAHQPQHF. In DNA, the CDR3 is TGTGCCAGCAGTTTTGTAGGAACAGCACATCAGCCCCAGCATTTT.

This clone showed up just once. The chain recombines TRBV25-1 with TRBJ1-2; no firm D call. V lost 1 base and J 1 base, leaving 10 bases between the germline ends. This CDR3 comprises 15 residues. In germline, CDR1 is MGHDK, CDR2 SYGVNS. The DNA of the CDR3 is TGTGCCAGCAGTGAATGGAGCAGTTATAACTATGGCTACACCTTC. This encodes CASSEWSSYNYGYTF.

This clone was observed once. The chain employs TRBV7-6 and TRBJ1-4, with a tentative D call TRBD1 (6 bases). The V gene lost 5 bases and the J gene lost 0 bases, with 16 bases spanning the gap. Per the germline V gene, CDR1 is SGHVS and CDR2 is FNYEAQ. The CDR3 length is 17 residues. The DNA for the CDR3 is TGTGCCAGCAGCCTCTCCCTGGGGGCAGCAACTAATGAAAAACTGTTTTTT. It translates to CASSLSLGAATNEKLFF.

The V call is TRBV27, the J call TRBJ2-1, with TRBD2 identical over 9 bases. Germline values: CDR1 MNHEY, CDR2 SMNVEV (reference sequence). The CDR3 runs to 15 residues. J gave up 0 bases and V 5 bases, and 2 bases lay outside the gene matches. This CDR3 is CASSKTSGSYNEQFF. The DNA of the CDR3 is TGTGCCAGCAGTAAGACTAGCGGCTCCTACAATGAGCAGTTCTTC.

Remarks on this clone: A read error is possible here, since a much larger clone lies one base away. The gene calls are TRBV7-9 and TRBJ1-3; D not resolved. The CDR3 sequence is 13 residues long. Germline V gives CDR1 SEHNR, CDR2 FQNEAQ (reference sequence). Trimming pared 1 base from V and 0 bases from J, leaving 1 base between. The CDR3 coding sequence is TGTGCCAGCAGCTTAGACTCTGGAAACACCATATATTTT. Residues: CASSLDSGNTIYF.

This chain connects TRBV6-2 or TRBV6-3 to TRBJ2-2, with D perhaps TRBD1 (6 bases). V was shortened by 6 bases and J by 3 bases, with 17 bases between the two germline ends. The CDR3 is made up of 16 amino acids. Germline CDR1 reads MNHEY; CDR2 reads SVGEGT. CDR3 loop: CASSHRATRDTGELFF. The CDR3 DNA reads TGTGCCAGCAGCCACAGGGCCACGAGGGACACCGGGGAGCTGTTTTTT.

The chain recombines TRBV10-3 with TRBJ2-7, with 10 bases matching TRBD2. CDR1 and CDR2 (germline): ENHRY, SYGVKD. Germline trimming cut 8 bases from V and 2 bases from J; bases unmatched to any gene: 3. This CDR3 spans 13 amino acids. CDR3 protein: CAIRLAGAYEQYF. CDR3 sequence (DNA): TGTGCCATCCGTCTAGCGGGAGCCTACGAGCAGTACTTC.

The rearrangement links TRBV7-9 to TRBJ2-2, with 8 positions matching TRBD1. Trimming took 3 bases from V and 4 from J; bases not matched to a gene: 10. The CDR3 is 17 amino acids. Germline V gene data show CDR1 as SEHNR and CDR2 as FQNEAQ (reference sequence). The CDR3 nucleotides are TGTGCCAGCAGCTTCAAAAAGGGACAGGCACTCACCGGGGAGCTGTTTTTT. It specifies CASSFKKGQALTGELFF.

This chain links TRBV6-4 with TRBJ2-1; a weak D match, TRBD2 (5 bases). The V end lost 4 bases, the J end lost 5 bases, and 9 bases lay between the germline ends. The germline gives CDR1 MRHNA, CDR2 SNTAGT. The CDR3 has 13 residues. CDR3 amino acids: CASSGLGNNEQFF. As DNA, the CDR3 is TGTGCCAGCAGTGGCCTCGGGAACAATGAGCAGTTCTTC.

A few counts support this clone. The J gene is TRBJ2-7, the V gene TRBV11-2; 9 bases align to TRBD2. V gave up 1 base and J gave up 5 bases; unmatched junction bases: 6. CDR1 and CDR2 from the germline V gene are SGHAT and FQNNGV. This CDR3 has 15 amino acids. The DNA for the CDR3 is TGTGCCAGCAGCTTAGGGAGCGGGGGGTCCCACGAGCAGTACTTC. This codes for CASSLGSGGSHEQYF.

The chain recombines TRBV3-1 (or the pseudogene TRBV3-2) with TRBJ2-1; a possible D gene is TRBD2 (5 bases). V was cut by 5 bases and J by 7 bases, with 12 bases left in between. The germline V gene encodes CDR1 LGHDT and CDR2 YNNKEL (reference sequence). The CDR3 spans 13 residues. CDR3 region: CASSDTRDNEQFF. The CDR3 bases are TGTGCCAGCAGCGATACTAGGGATAATGAGCAGTTCTTC.

A remark on this clone: The sample holds other DNA sequences that translate to the same CDR3. V usage is TRBV29-1 and J usage is TRBJ1-3; no firm D call. Looked up from germline, CDR1 is SQVTM and CDR2 is ANQGSEA. V was pared by 6 bases and J by 0 bases, with 3 bases between. The CDR3 is 11 residues long. The CDR3 nucleotides read TGCAGCGTGGCCTCTGGAAACACCATATATTTT. Protein product: CSVASGNTIYF.